This is a list of T cell receptor beta chains from one sample in a study of blood T cells in healthy people across ages. MiXCR, applied by TCRdb to the 5' RACE reads, yields one record per CDR3 protein. The sample has roughly 860,000 distinct CDR3 sequences, 60% to 80% seen once; the top ten hold about a quarter. The sequencing input was blood. The source of these receptors is a man aged 25 to 45 in good health. Both conserved end residues are part of each CDR3. The D gene is left open where the match is weak. Clone size is given for some rows only: seen once, a few or many times, or a class if the clone is expanded.

D gene	J gene	V gene	clone size	CDR3 DNA	CDR3 protein
.	TRBJ2-6	TRBV5-6	.	TGTGCCAGCAGTCCGCTCGGACAGCCTGGGGCCAACGTCCTGACTTTC	CASSPLGQPGANVLTF
.	TRBJ2-7	TRBV28	.	TGTGCCAGCAGTTTAAGGTTCCAGGGTCCCCCCGAGCAGTACTTC	CASSLRFQGPPEQYF
TRBD1	TRBJ2-7	TRBV29-1	few	TGCAGCGCTTCACACCCCAGGACAGGGATAAAAAACGAGCAGTACTTC	CSASHPRTGIKNEQYF
.	TRBJ2-1	TRBV2	.	TGTGCCAGCAGTGCAATGGGAAATGAGCAGTTCTTC	CASSAMGNEQFF
TRBD2	TRBJ2-3	TRBV14	.	TGTGCCAGCAGCCAAGTCAAACTAGCGGGGTTCACGCAGTATTTT	CASSQVKLAGFTQYF
TRBD1	TRBJ1-6	TRBV18	.	TGTGCCAGCTCATTACGACGTGCTCCGGGGGACAGGGTCGCCCTCCACTTT	CASSLRRAPGDRVALHF
.	TRBJ1-2	TRBV12-3/TRBV12-4	.	TGTGCCAGCAGTTTAGATTTGGGTGGCGGCTACACCTTC	CASSLDLGGGYTF
.	TRBJ1-6	TRBV11-2	.	TGTGCCAGCAGCTTTGGGGGCGCGGATAATTCACCCCTCCACTTT	CASSFGGADNSPLHF
TRBD2	TRBJ2-1	TRBV20-1	.	TGCAGTGCCCGTCGGACTAGCGAGCAGTTCTTC	CSARRTSEQFF
TRBD2	TRBJ2-4	TRBV28	many	TGTGCCAGCAGGGGAATGGTGGTAGCGGGGGGCCGAGCCAAAAACATTCAGTACTTC	CASRGMVVAGGRAKNIQYF
TRBD1	TRBJ2-5	TRBV7-6	few	TGTGCCAGCAGCTTTAAATATACGGGACAGGGGGCGGAAGAGACCCAGTACTTC	CASSFKYTGQGAEETQYF
.	TRBJ2-1	TRBV27	.	TGTGCCAGCAGTTATCAAGATCCCTACAATGAGCAGTTCTTC	CASSYQDPYNEQFF
TRBD1	TRBJ2-4	TRBV12-3/TRBV12-4	.	TGTGCCAGCAGTGCCGGGACAGGGAAAAACATTCAGTACTTC	CASSAGTGKNIQYF
TRBD1	TRBJ1-2	TRBV10-3	.	TGTGCCATCACCGAGGACAGGCAGAACTATGGCTACACCTTC	CAITEDRQNYGYTF
TRBD2	TRBJ2-1	TRBV20-1	.	TGCAGTGCTAGGACAACGGGGGGGCGGAATGAGCAGTTCTTC	CSARTTGGRNEQFF
TRBD1	TRBJ2-7	TRBV12-3/TRBV12-4	.	TGTGCCAGCAGACAGGGGGCTGGACGGGAGCAGTACTTC	CASRQGAGREQYF
.	TRBJ1-6	TRBV27	.	TGTGCCAGCAAGGCTCCTTATAATTCACCCCTCCACTTT	CASKAPYNSPLHF
TRBD1	TRBJ1-2	TRBV7-9	.	TGTGCCAGCAGCTCGGACAGGTTGGGGTATGGCTACACCTTC	CASSSDRLGYGYTF
.	TRBJ1-6	TRBV14	few	TGTGCCAGCAGCCGAAGAGGGGGGCCTAATTCACCCCTCCACTTT	CASSRRGGPNSPLHF
.	TRBJ2-4	TRBV21-1	.	TGTGCCAGCAGCAACGACAGGGGTGCCGCCAAAAACATTCAGTACTTC	CASSNDRGAAKNIQYF
.	TRBJ2-7	TRBV27	.	TGTGCCAGCAGGGTAGGGGCCGGTGGAGTCTACGAGCAGTACTTC	CASRVGAGGVYEQYF
TRBD2	TRBJ2-5	TRBV15	.	TGTGCCACCAGCAGATCCGGGACCCCGGGGGGAAAGACCCAGTACTTC	CATSRSGTPGGKTQYF
TRBD1	TRBJ1-2	TRBV9	.	TGTGCCAGCAAGGACAGGGTGGGTGGCTACACCTTC	CASKDRVGGYTF
TRBD1	TRBJ2-1	TRBV4-3	.	TGCGCCAGCACCAACGTGCGACAGGGATACAATGAGCAGTTCTTC	CASTNVRQGYNEQFF
TRBD2	TRBJ2-5	TRBV7-9	.	TGTGCCAGCAGCTTAGGTAGCCCTAGCGGACGGGAGACCCAGTACTTC	CASSLGSPSGRETQYF
.	TRBJ2-7	TRBV12-3/TRBV12-4	.	TGTGCCAGCAGTTTGTTCAACTACGAGCAGTACTTC	CASSLFNYEQYF
.	TRBJ2-1	TRBV12-3/TRBV12-4	many	TGTGCCAGCACCCTGTCCCTAGGAACCCTCGCTGAGCAGTTCTTC	CASTLSLGTLAEQFF
TRBD2	TRBJ2-1	TRBV20-1	.	TGCAGTGCCACCAGTAGCGGGAGCTCCTACAATGAGCAGTTCTTC	CSATSSGSSYNEQFF
.	TRBJ1-2	TRBV6-2/TRBV6-3	.	TGTGCCAGCAGTCCTGCCAGGGATAACTATGGCTACACCTTC	CASSPARDNYGYTF
.	TRBJ2-1	TRBV21-1	.	TGTGCCAGCAGCTCCTCCGGGGCCCAATACAATGAGCAGTTCTTC	CASSSSGAQYNEQFF
.	TRBJ2-1	TRBV3-1	.	TGTGCCAGCAGTTCCTTAGAGACCCAGTTCTTC	CASSSLETQFF
.	TRBJ2-1	TRBV6-5	once	TGTGCCAGCAGTTACTCGAGTTTCTCCTACAATGAGCAGTTCTTC	CASSYSSFSYNEQFF
.	TRBJ2-5	TRBV3-1	.	TGTGCCAGCAGCCAAGGATTGGGTCTAGCTGGGGAGACCCAGTACTTC	CASSQGLGLAGETQYF
TRBD2	TRBJ2-1	TRBV20-1	.	TGCAGTGCTAGAGACCCGGGGGGGTATGAGCAGTTCTTC	CSARDPGGYEQFF
.	TRBJ1-5	TRBV2	.	TGTGCCAGCAGAGAAGGGGACCTTATGGGGCAGCCCCAGCATTTT	CASREGDLMGQPQHF
.	TRBJ1-6	TRBV6-6	.	TGTGCCAGCAGTTACCTTGGGTCCAATTGGCCCCTCCACTTT	CASSYLGSNWPLHF
TRBD2	TRBJ2-5	TRBV20-1	.	TGCAGTGCTAGAGTGACTAGCGGGGGGGCCGATCGGGAGACCCAGTACTTC	CSARVTSGGADRETQYF
TRBD1	TRBJ2-6	TRBV29-1	.	TGCAGCGTGGGAGATACAGGGGGAACTGGGGCCAACGTCCTGACTTTC	CSVGDTGGTGANVLTF
.	TRBJ1-2	TRBV4-3	once	TGCGCCAGCAGCCAAGAAAGAGGGGCGATCCATGGCTACACCTTC	CASSQERGAIHGYTF
.	TRBJ1-1	TRBV29-1	few	TGCAGCGTTGGCCGGGATGGGCCTGAAGCTTTCTTT	CSVGRDGPEAFF
.	TRBJ2-6	TRBV29-1	.	TGCAGCATCCCCGTGGACTCTGGGGCCAACGTCCTGACTTTC	CSIPVDSGANVLTF
TRBD1	TRBJ1-2	TRBV10-3	.	TGTGCCATCGAAGGACAGGGGGCTGGTGGCTACACCTTC	CAIEGQGAGGYTF
.	TRBJ1-2	TRBV5-4	few	TGTGCCAGCAGTCGAAACAGGGATGAGGATGGCTACACCTTC	CASSRNRDEDGYTF
TRBD2	TRBJ2-7	TRBV4-2	.	TGTGCCAGCAGCCAAGAACCCCCCAGCGGGATATACTACGAGCAGTACTTC	CASSQEPPSGIYYEQYF
.	TRBJ1-5	TRBV20-1	.	TGCAGTGCTAGAAGACCAGGGCCTCAGCCCCAGCGTTTT	CSARRPGPQPQRF
.	TRBJ1-4	TRBV15	.	TGTGCCACCAGCGATCGACAGGCTAATGAAAAACTGTTTTTT	CATSDRQANEKLFF
.	TRBJ2-3	TRBV7-2	.	TGTACCAGCAGCTTAGAAGGGGCGTATACGCAGTATTTT	CTSSLEGAYTQYF
.	TRBJ1-5	TRBV2	.	TGTGCCAGCAGTGAAGTCAGAAATCAGCCCCAGCATTTT	CASSEVRNQPQHF
.	TRBJ1-1	TRBV9	.	TGTGCCAGCAGCCCGGCGGGGAACACTGAAGCTTTCTTT	CASSPAGNTEAFF
.	TRBJ1-2	TRBV29-1	.	TGCAGCGTTGGCCGTCGGGCAGTCGATGACTATGGCTACACCTTC	CSVGRRAVDDYGYTF
.	TRBJ2-7	TRBV28	once	TGTGCCAGCAGTTTAGCAGCGGAGGGTTCCTACGAGCAGTACTTC	CASSLAAEGSYEQYF
TRBD2	TRBJ2-5	TRBV20-1	.	TGCAGTGCTGGCGGGGGGGCAAATCAAGAGACCCAGTACTTC	CSAGGGANQETQYF
TRBD2	TRBJ2-7	TRBV7-9	.	TGTGCCAGCATACCCGGGGGGGGAAAGAACGAGCAGTACTTC	CASIPGGGKNEQYF
.	TRBJ2-5	TRBV20-1	few	TGCAGTGCTAGTCAGCAAGAGACCCAGTACTTC	CSASQQETQYF
.	TRBJ2-5	TRBV7-2	.	TGTGCCAGCAGCTTAATAGCGGCCGGGACGGTTGGTGAGACCCAGTACTTC	CASSLIAAGTVGETQYF
TRBD1	TRBJ2-7	TRBV15	few	TGTGCCACCAGCAGAGAGGGACAGAACTACGAGCAGTACTTC	CATSREGQNYEQYF
TRBD1	TRBJ2-2	TRBV2	.	TGTGCCAGCAGGCCGGGACAGGAACCCGGGGAGCTGTTTTTT	CASRPGQEPGELFF
.	TRBJ2-1	TRBV9	.	TGTGCCAGCAGCGAGCGAACAGGGACTGAGCAGTTCTTC	CASSERTGTEQFF